Each of the 11 T cell receptor beta chains below was sequenced from the same sample in a study of a mutant IDH1 vaccine in newly diagnosed glioma. Stated time point: week 11, during vaccination. Doses consisted of 300 ug of mutant IDH1 20-mer peptide each, paired with topical imiquimod. Assay used: immunoSEQ multiplex PCR; TCRdb lists only in-frame clones, some missing. Seen here are 100,000 to 150,000 clones, just under 80% observed once, and the top ten hold 5% to 6%. Their antigen targets remain unknown. The source material was PBMCs, sampled from a glioma patient whose treatment included an IDH1 peptide vaccine. The receptors derive from a man in his forties with glioma.

The CDR3 here is CASSPRQAPGEAFF. The CDR3 region has the DNA TGTGCCAGCAGTCCACGACAAGCCCCGGGTGAAGCTTTCTTT. This chain joins TRBV27 and TRBJ1-1, with D hard to call. The CDR3 is made up of 14 amino acids. Trimming removed 5 bases from V and 7 bases from J, with 17 bases in between. CDR1 is MNHEY, CDR2 SMNVEV, per germline (reference sequence).

The rearrangement links TRBV7-9 to TRBJ2-7, with D possibly being TRBD2 (6 bases). Trimming stripped 5 bases from V and 6 bases from J, with 11 bases between. CDR3 length: 12 amino acids. Germline V gene data show CDR1 as SEHNR and CDR2 as FQNEAQ (reference sequence). CDR3 in amino acids: CASSRLEGEQYF. In nucleotides, the CDR3 is TGTGCCAGCAGCCGCCTGGAGGGCGAGCAGTACTTC.

The chain is built from TRBV29-1 and TRBJ2-5; 7 nucleotides agree with TRBD1. J was trimmed by 4 bases and V by 3 bases; bases with no gene match: 14. CDR1 is SQVTM, CDR2 ANQGSEA, per germline. CDR3 length: 16 residues. CDR3 DNA: TGCAGCGTTGATCGGGCAGGGGGTGCTTTAGGAGAGACCCAGTACTTC. This codes for CSVDRAGGALGETQYF.

V gene TRBV19 combines with J gene TRBJ2-2; 10 bases line up with TRBD1. V shed 6 bases, J shed 7 bases, and the junction held 8 bases outside the gene matches. Germline lookup yields CDR1 LNHDA and CDR2 SQIVND (reference sequence). The CDR3 loop spans 15 amino acids. The CDR3 here is CASRWTGGRSGELFF. The DNA for the CDR3 is TGTGCCAGTAGGTGGACAGGGGGGCGAAGCGGGGAGCTGTTTTTT.

The chain uses TRBV19 and TRBJ2-4; D gene unclear. CDR3 length: 14 amino acids. Germline CDR1 and CDR2: LNHDA and SQIVND (reference sequence). Trimming stripped 4 bases from V and 0 bases from J, with 7 bases between. CDR3 sequence: CASSTPLAKNIQYF. The CDR3 DNA reads TGTGCCAGTAGTACACCGCTAGCCAAAAACATTCAGTACTTC. The full variable domain, completed using reference TRBV19 and TRBJ2-4, is DGGITQSPKYLFRKEGQNVTLSCEQNLNHDAMYWYRQDPGQGLRLIYYSQIVNDFQKGDIAEGYSVSREKKESFPLTVTSAQKNPTAFYLCASSTPLAKNIQYFGAGTRLSVL.

This rearrangement joins TRBV19 to TRBJ2-7, with D unresolved. Germline V CDR1 and CDR2: LNHDA, SQIVND (reference sequence). V was pared by 2 bases and J by 0 bases, with 8 bases between. The CDR3 has 14 residues. CDR3 sequence reads: CASSIRFLSYEQYF. As DNA, the CDR3 is TGTGCCAGTAGTATAAGGTTCCTCTCCTACGAGCAGTACTTC.

The chain is built from TRBV18 and TRBJ1-5; 12 nucleotides align to TRBD1. The junction had 14 bases not matched to a gene; V was cut back by 5 bases and J by 6 bases. From germline, CDR1 is KGHSH and CDR2 LQKENI. There are 18 residues in the CDR3. CDR3 coding DNA: TGTGCCAGCTCAAATATACCGGGACAGGGGGCGGGCAGTCAGCCCCAGCATTTT. Translation gives CASSNIPGQGAGSQPQHF. The complete variable domain, with remaining parts taken from reference TRBV18 and TRBJ1-5, reads NAGVMQNPRHLVRRRGQEARLRCSPMKGHSHVYWYRQLPEEGLKFMVYLQKENIIDESGMPKERFSAEFPKEGPSILRIQQVVRGDSAAYFCASSNIPGQGAGSQPQHFGDGTRLSIL.

Only a few counts were recorded for this clone. The chain uses TRBV7-8 and TRBJ1-3, with no clear D. The CDR3 consists of 15 residues. Between the trimmed V and J ends, which lost 0 bases and 4 bases, there was a span of 10 bases. From germline, CDR1 is SGHVS and CDR2 FQNEAQ. The CDR3 reads CASSLAGVGGNTIYF. The CDR3 region has the DNA TGTGCCAGCAGCTTAGCAGGAGTGGGAGGAAACACCATATATTTT. The whole variable domain, filled in from reference TRBV7-8 and TRBJ1-3, reads GAGVSQSPRYKVAKRGQDVALRCDPISGHVSLFWYQQALGQGPEFLTYFQNEAQLDKSGLPSDRFFAERPEGSVSTLKIQRTQQEDSAVYLCASSLAGVGGNTIYFGEGSWLTVV.

The chain employs TRBV4-1 and TRBJ2-3, with 8 bases identical to TRBD2. Germline assignment: CDR1 MGHRA and CDR2 YSYEKL. After removal of 4 bases from V and 3 bases from J, the junction contained 12 bases not matched to a gene. The CDR3 runs 17 residues. The CDR3 is CASSPGIGGGRTDTQYF. CDR3 coding DNA: TGCGCCAGCAGCCCCGGAATAGGCGGGGGGAGGACAGATACGCAGTATTTT.

Concerning this clone itself: The junction differs from germline at one of its ends, possibly a read error. The genes are TRBV9 and TRBJ1-3; D unresolved. Per germline, CDR1 SGDLS and CDR2 YYNGEE. This CDR3 region has 13 residues. The CDR3 bases are TGTGCCAGCGGCGTGGGGACTGGAAACACCATATATTTT. Its translation is CASGVGTGNTIYF.

J is TRBJ1-2 and V is TRBV2; 10 nucleotides line up with TRBD1. The junction had 17 bases not matched to a gene; V was cut back by 9 bases and J by 7 bases. CDR1 and CDR2 (germline): SNHLY, FYNNEI. CDR3 length: 16 amino acids. CDR3 bases: TGTGCCAGACGAAAGGTGACAGGGGGCTTTATTTTTGGCTACACCTTC. It yields the protein CARRKVTGGFIFGYTF.